This TCR beta chain was profiled in a study of regulatory T cells in long-lasting Graves disease. The overall study: The study enrolled newly diagnosed Graves' patients on antithyroid drugs under 3 months.

The time point is: newly diagnosed GD, antithyroid drugs for less than 3 months. The authors made the TCR library using RNA they extracted from PBMCs. The patients included were those that came from an endocrinology department in Xi'an, China. TCR beta libraries were built with iRepertoire HTBI primers and Arm-PCR of CDR3 regions. TCRdb fed the multiplex PCR reads into MiXCR, producing one record per CDR3 protein. The data show around 250,000 distinct CDR3 sequences, 20% seen once. J was trimmed by 7 bases and V by 5 bases; bases with no gene match: 5. The CDR3 is made up of 14 amino acids. CDR1 and CDR2 from the germline V gene are DFQATT and SNEGSKA (reference sequence). There are many counts of this clonotype. Its antigen is not known. Study-wide findings and caveats: With a small sample size, accuracy may have been reduced.

The sample in question was peripheral blood mononuclear cells (PBMCs), obtained at new diagnosis, from a patient treated with antithyroid drugs. The chain links TRBV20-1 to TRBJ2-3; TRBD2 matches at 14 bases. The sequence came from a female donor with Graves disease. The CDR3 here is CSASGLAGAYTQYF. CDR3 sequence (DNA): TGCAGTGCTTCGGGACTAGCGGGGGCGTATACGCAGTATTTT.